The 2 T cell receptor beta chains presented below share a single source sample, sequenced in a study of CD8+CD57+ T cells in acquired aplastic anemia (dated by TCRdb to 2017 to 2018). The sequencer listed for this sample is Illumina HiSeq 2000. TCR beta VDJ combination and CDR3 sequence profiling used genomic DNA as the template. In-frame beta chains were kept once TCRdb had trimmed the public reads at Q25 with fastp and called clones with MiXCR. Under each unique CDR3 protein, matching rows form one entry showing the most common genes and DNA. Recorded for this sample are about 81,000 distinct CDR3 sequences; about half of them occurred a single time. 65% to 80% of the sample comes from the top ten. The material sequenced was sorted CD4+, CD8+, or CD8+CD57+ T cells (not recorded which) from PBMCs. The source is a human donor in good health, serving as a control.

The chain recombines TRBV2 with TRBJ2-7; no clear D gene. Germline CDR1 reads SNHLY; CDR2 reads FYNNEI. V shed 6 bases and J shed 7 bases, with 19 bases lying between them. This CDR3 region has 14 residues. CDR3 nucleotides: TGTGCCAGCAGCGTTGGGATAGCCAATGGGGAGCAGTACTTC. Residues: CASSVGIANGEQYF.

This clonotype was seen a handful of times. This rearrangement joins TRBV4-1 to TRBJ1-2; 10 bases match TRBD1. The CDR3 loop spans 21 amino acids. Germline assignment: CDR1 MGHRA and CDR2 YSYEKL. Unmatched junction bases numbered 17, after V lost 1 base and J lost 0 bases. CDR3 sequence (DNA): TGCGCCAGCAGCCAAGTTGAGGGTGTCCGGGACAGGGGCTCCTCTAACTATGGCTACACCTTC. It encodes CASSQVEGVRDRGSSNYGYTF.